What follows are 30 T cell receptor beta chains derived from one specimen sequenced in a study of T cells in localized non-small cell lung cancer. Generated by immunoSEQ multiplex PCR, the TCRdb table keeps only in-frame clones and is missing some. The sample lists roughly 84,000 clones; 88% were seen once. Sequenced here: peripheral blood, sampled before any cancer treatment. The origin of the receptors is a woman between 35 and 75 years old with stage I squamous cell lung carcinoma.

The rearrangement links TRBV30 to TRBJ2-1; possibly TRBD1 for D (7 bases). Trimming took off 5 bases at V and 8 bases at J, with 13 bases between the two ends. The CDR3 extends over 12 amino acids. The germline gives CDR1 GTSNPN, CDR2 SVGIG (reference sequence). CDR3 DNA: TGTGCCTGGTATCAGGGGGGTGATGAGCAGTTCTTC. As protein: CAWYQGGDEQFF.

The genes are TRBV5-1 and TRBJ2-1, with 8 positions matching TRBD1. Germline-derived CDR1 and CDR2 are SGHRS and YFSETQ. CDR3 size: 12 residues. J lost 9 bases, V lost 5 bases, and 4 bases had no gene match. Written as DNA, the CDR3 is TGCGCCAGCAGATGGACAGGGACTGAGCAGTTCTTC. It translates to CASRWTGTEQFF.

The chain joins TRBV7-2 to TRBJ2-1; the match to TRBD2 covers 13 bases. This CDR3 comprises 15 residues. CDR1 is SGHTA and CDR2 is FQGNSA in the germline V gene. Trimming took 2 bases from V and 9 from J; bases not matched to a gene: 4. CDR3 amino acids: CASSLTSGGAGEQFF. The CDR3 bases are TGTGCCAGCAGCTTAACTAGCGGGGGGGCCGGTGAGCAGTTCTTC.

The rearrangement links TRBV2 to TRBJ1-6; 7 nucleotides align to TRBD1. J was trimmed by 6 bases and V by 0 bases; bases with no gene match: 2. This CDR3 contains 15 residues. Germline V CDR1 and CDR2: SNHLY, FYNNEI. In DNA, the CDR3 is TGTGCCAGCAGTGAAGCGGGACAGTCTAATTCACCCCTCCACTTT. Amino acid sequence: CASSEAGQSNSPLHF.

The chain has TRBV9 and TRBJ1-1, with D possibly TRBD1 on 5 matching bases. This CDR3 has 14 amino acids. Germline assignment: CDR1 SGDLS and CDR2 YYNGEE. Trimming removed 0 bases from V and 1 base from J, with 7 bases in between. DNA for the CDR3: TGTGCCAGCAGCGTAGGGGGACCGAACACTGAAGCTTTCTTT. Protein product: CASSVGGPNTEAFF.

The chain carries TRBV5-1 and TRBJ1-2, with TRBD1 identical over 7 bases. The V gene's germline CDR1 is SGHRS and CDR2 YFSETQ. J was trimmed by 0 bases and V by 4 bases; bases with no gene match: 3. This CDR3 has 14 residues. The CDR3 loop reads CASSPGTANYGYTF. CDR3 in DNA: TGCGCCAGCAGCCCAGGGACAGCTAACTATGGCTACACCTTC.

This clone was counted between two and nine times. This sequence joins TRBV11-1 and TRBJ1-1; D is possibly TRBD1 (6 bases). Germline CDR1 SGHAT, CDR2 FQDESV (reference sequence). The CDR3 contains 12 residues. Trimming pared 1 base from V and 10 bases from J, leaving 10 bases between. The CDR3 nucleotides are TGTGCCAGCAGCTTAGGGGGGGGCGCAGCTTTCTTT. It yields the protein CASSLGGGAAFF. The variable domain in full, with the rest retrieved from reference TRBV11-1 and TRBJ1-1, is EAEVAQSPRYKITEKSQAVAFWCDPISGHATLYWYRQILGQGPELLVQFQDESVVDDSQLPKDRFSAERLKGVDSTLKIQPAELGDSAMYLCASSLGGGAAFFGQGTRLTVV.

As to this clone: Other nucleotide sequences in the sample specify the same CDR3. This chain uses TRBV9 with TRBJ2-6; perhaps TRBD2 as D (6 bases). The germline V and J ends were trimmed by 0 bases and 2 bases, with 6 bases remaining between them. The CDR3 is 15 amino acids. CDR1 and CDR2 (germline): SGDLS, YYNGEE. CDR3 bases: TGTGCCAGCAGCGTAGCGGGGGCTGGGGCCAACGTCCTGACTTTC. Translated: CASSVAGAGANVLTF.

The V call is TRBV5-1, the J call TRBJ1-2; D is possibly TRBD1 (6 bases). Germline CDR1 and CDR2: SGHRS and YFSETQ. V dropped 0 bases and J dropped 8 bases, with 17 bases sitting between them. The CDR3 totals 15 residues. The CDR3 DNA sequence: TGCGCCAGCAGCTTGGACAGGGCGGTGAGAAGGGGCTACACCTTC. It translates to CASSLDRAVRRGYTF.

This chain uses TRBV27 with TRBJ1-6; tentative D call: TRBD1 (5 bases). CDR1 is MNHEY, CDR2 SMNVEV, per germline (reference sequence). The V and J ends lost 4 bases and 10 bases respectively, with 14 bases between them. The CDR3 contains 14 residues. CDR3: CASSSQGYRSPLHF. Written as DNA, the CDR3 is TGTGCCAGCAGTTCCCAGGGTTATCGATCACCCCTCCACTTT.

The CDR3 reads CASSEQETQYF. In DNA, the CDR3 is TGTGCCAGCAGTGAACAAGAGACCCAGTACTTC. The chain carries TRBV2 and TRBJ2-5, with no clear D. Trimming took 2 bases from V and 2 from J, leaving 0 bases between them. This CDR3 spans 11 amino acids. Per germline, CDR1 SNHLY and CDR2 FYNNEI.

The V gene is TRBV5-1, the J gene TRBJ1-1; D is uncertain. The CDR3 length is 14 residues. Germline CDR1 reads SGHRS; CDR2 reads YFSETQ. Trimming took 7 bases from V and 1 from J, leaving 14 bases between them. CDR3 coding DNA: TGCGCCAGCGCTAGCGGGCAGCCGAACACTGAAGCTTTCTTT. It yields the protein CASASGQPNTEAFF.

The V gene is TRBV5-1, the J gene TRBJ1-1, with D unclear. This CDR3 region has 14 residues. CDR1 and CDR2 from the germline V gene are SGHRS and YFSETQ. Trimming stripped 1 base from V and 1 base from J, with 8 bases between. The CDR3 sequence: CASSLSSQNTEAFF. CDR3 nucleotide sequence: TGCGCCAGCAGCTTGTCCTCTCAGAACACTGAAGCTTTCTTT.

The J gene is TRBJ1-2, the V gene TRBV19; possible D gene TRBD1, 6 bases. CDR1 is LNHDA, CDR2 SQIVND, per germline (reference sequence). This CDR3 is built from 17 residues. Trimming left V 6 bases short and J 1 base short, with 21 bases between. The CDR3 here is CASSRSKAGGLNYGYTF. CDR3 nucleotides: TGTGCCAGTAGCCGCTCAAAGGCGGGGGGCCTTAACTATGGCTACACCTTC.

The genes are TRBV7-8 and TRBJ2-5; 8 bases are a match to TRBD1. The CDR3 consists of 15 residues. V dropped 5 bases and J dropped 3; count of bases not matched to a gene: 8. Germline values: CDR1 SGHVS, CDR2 FQNEAQ. The CDR3 DNA follows: TGTGCCAGCAGCCACATTCAGACAGGGGAAGAGACCCAGTACTTC. It codes for CASSHIQTGEETQYF.

The chain links TRBV18 to TRBJ2-1; TRBD2 might be the D (7 bases). V lost 2 bases and J lost 0, with 8 bases in between. The CDR3 sequence is 15 residues long. Germline CDR1 KGHSH, CDR2 LQKENI. In DNA, the CDR3 is TGTGCCAGCTCACCAAGGGGGGGCTCCTACAATGAGCAGTTCTTC. Its translation is CASSPRGGSYNEQFF.

The chain couples TRBV2 to TRBJ2-1, with D hard to call. In germline, CDR1 is SNHLY, CDR2 FYNNEI. Between the trimmed V and J ends, which lost 7 bases and 6 bases, there was a span of 10 bases. CDR3 length: 12 amino acids. The CDR3 sequence is CASKMDPNEQFF. CDR3 in DNA: TGTGCCAGCAAAATGGACCCCAATGAGCAGTTCTTC.

This chain connects TRBV6-5 to TRBJ1-2; perhaps TRBD1 as D (6 bases). This CDR3 contains 14 residues. Germline CDR1 reads MNHEY; CDR2 reads SVGAGI. Trimming pared 4 bases from V and 4 bases from J, leaving 13 bases between. The CDR3 sequence is CASSSQGRTYGYTF. The CDR3 DNA follows: TGTGCCAGCAGTTCACAGGGTAGGACCTATGGCTACACCTTC.

Turning to this clone: At the DNA level, this CDR3 is encoded by other sequences in the same sample as well. The chain links TRBV7-8 to TRBJ1-1; D ambiguous. This CDR3 has 14 amino acids. Germline CDR1 and CDR2: SGHVS and FQNEAQ. Deletions cut 1 base from V and 1 base from J, with 7 bases between. The DNA of the CDR3 is TGTGCCAGCAGCTTAGGGACGGGGAACACTGAAGCTTTCTTT. It encodes CASSLGTGNTEAFF.

This clone has just one count. The genes are TRBV13 and TRBJ1-1; TRBD1 agrees at 9 bases. This CDR3 region has 13 residues. Unmatched junction bases numbered 5, after V lost 5 bases and J lost 7 bases. Germline V CDR1 and CDR2: PRHDT, FYEKMQ (reference sequence). As DNA, the CDR3 is TGTGCCAGCAGCCTAGTGGGACAGGGTGAAGCTTTCTTT. This translates into CASSLVGQGEAFF.

This clone appeared a single time. The chain joins TRBV30 to TRBJ1-1, with D perhaps matching TRBD1 (6 bases). This CDR3 has 13 residues. The V gene's germline CDR1 is GTSNPN and CDR2 SVGIG (reference sequence). The V and J ends lost 3 bases and 5 bases respectively, with 13 bases between them. This CDR3 is CAWRRGVLTEAFF. CDR3 sequence (DNA): TGTGCCTGGAGAAGGGGGGTGCTAACTGAAGCTTTCTTT.

J is TRBJ1-3 and V is TRBV7-9; D perhaps matches TRBD1 (5 bases). The CDR3 runs 17 residues. Deletions cut 5 bases from V and 0 bases from J, with 17 bases between. Germline V lookup: CDR1 SEHNR, CDR2 FQNEAQ (reference sequence). Written as DNA, the CDR3 is TGTGCCAGCAGCCCCCAGGGCAGCTGGAGCTCTGGAAACACCATATATTTT. Translating gives CASSPQGSWSSGNTIYF.

The chain combines TRBV4-1 with TRBJ2-5; 9 positions match TRBD2. The CDR3 is made up of 16 amino acids. CDR1 is MGHRA and CDR2 is YSYEKL in the germline V gene. Trimming removed 0 bases from V and 6 bases from J; junction bases left unmatched: 8. The CDR3 loop is CASSQEFSGSQKTQYF. The CDR3 DNA reads TGCGCCAGCAGCCAAGAGTTTAGCGGGAGCCAGAAGACCCAGTACTTC.

The J gene is TRBJ1-2, the V gene TRBV5-1; D perhaps matches TRBD1 (5 bases). V lost 0 bases, J lost 7 bases, and 13 bases lay in between. The CDR3 is 14 amino acids. CDR1 is SGHRS and CDR2 is YFSETQ in the germline V gene. In DNA, the CDR3 is TGCGCCAGCAGCTTGGAGACGAGGGGAGGTGGCTACACCTTC. Translation gives CASSLETRGGGYTF.

This clone was seen a handful of times. Within the sample, other DNA sequences also encode this same CDR3. V gene TRBV5-6 combines with J gene TRBJ1-2, with unresolved D. Trimming removed 4 bases at V and 8 bases at J, with 12 bases between. The CDR3 is 12 amino acids. Germline CDR1 and CDR2: SGHDT and YYEEEE. In DNA, the CDR3 is TGTGCCAGCAGCCGAGACCGCTCGGGCTACACCTTC. It translates to CASSRDRSGYTF.

This rearrangement joins TRBV27 to TRBJ2-3; 8 nucleotides line up with TRBD2. Germline lookup yields CDR1 MNHEY and CDR2 SMNVEV (reference sequence). The CDR3 extends over 15 amino acids. The trim removed 8 bases at V and 5 bases at J, leaving 12 bases unmatched. CDR3 region: CASGRGAGEEDTQYF. CDR3 DNA: TGTGCCAGCGGCCGGGGAGCGGGGGAGGAAGATACGCAGTATTTT.

This sequence joins TRBV10-3 and TRBJ2-1, with D hard to call. This CDR3 is built from 15 residues. CDR1 ENHRY and CDR2 SYGVKD come from the germline V gene. V was clipped by 4 bases and J by 6 bases, with 16 bases between them. This chain's CDR3 is CAISGPNQRGNEQFF. CDR3 DNA sequence: TGTGCCATCAGTGGGCCTAACCAACGAGGCAATGAGCAGTTCTTC.

The V and J genes are TRBV19 and TRBJ1-3, with a weak D call TRBD1 (5 bases). V lost 0 bases and J lost 2, with 14 bases in between. CDR3 length equals 17 residues. Germline-derived CDR1 and CDR2 are LNHDA and SQIVND (reference sequence). The CDR3 DNA is TGTGCCAGTAGTATAGATCTGGGGCAAGCGGCTGGAAACACCATATATTTT. Translated, it gives CASSIDLGQAAGNTIYF. The entire variable domain, with the rest obtained from reference TRBV19 and TRBJ1-3, is as follows: DGGITQSPKYLFRKEGQNVTLSCEQNLNHDAMYWYRQDPGQGLRLIYYSQIVNDFQKGDIAEGYSVSREKKESFPLTVTSAQKNPTAFYLCASSIDLGQAAGNTIYFGEGSWLTVV.

The V and J genes are TRBV18 and TRBJ2-4, with D perhaps being TRBD1 or TRBD2 (5 bases each). The V and J ends lost 2 bases and 9 bases respectively, with 14 bases between them. The germline V gene has CDR1 KGHSH and CDR2 LQKENI. The CDR3 is made up of 14 amino acids. The CDR3 loop is CASSPAERGGIQYF. DNA for the CDR3: TGTGCCAGCTCACCAGCGGAGAGGGGTGGCATTCAGTACTTC. The full variable domain, with the rest looked up from reference TRBV18 and TRBJ2-4, is NAGVMQNPRHLVRRRGQEARLRCSPMKGHSHVYWYRQLPEEGLKFMVYLQKENIIDESGMPKERFSAEFPKEGPSILRIQQVVRGDSAAYFCASSPAERGGIQYFGAGTRLSVL.

The chain couples TRBV9 to TRBJ2-2, with D perhaps TRBD1 or TRBD2 (5 bases each). The V end lost 7 bases, the J end lost 3 bases, and 13 bases lay between the germline ends. The CDR3 consists of 14 residues. Germline CDR1 and CDR2: SGDLS and YYNGEE. The DNA for the CDR3 is TGTGCCAGCGCCCCCGGGACCCACACCGGGGAGCTGTTTTTT. It translates to CASAPGTHTGELFF.